The 23 T cell receptor beta chains given below trace back to one sample, sequenced in a study of cytomegalovirus exposure and HLA in healthy donors. Repertoires were generated with immunoSEQ multiplex PCR, while TCRdb's copy carries only in-frame clones and drops some. This table holds about 66,000 clones, more than 90% found once. The sequenced sample was PBMCs. The receptors derive from a man between 18 and 35 years old in good health and CMV-seronegative.

CDR3 in DNA: TGTGCCAGCAGCTGGGGACTAGCGGGAGGTTGGGAGACCCAGTACTTC. It specifies CASSWGLAGGWETQYF. The chain couples TRBV13 to TRBJ2-5, with TRBD2 matching 15 bases. Germline loops: CDR1 PRHDT, CDR2 FYEKMQ (reference sequence). The J segment lost 5 bases and the V segment lost 4 bases, leaving 5 bases of the junction unmatched. This CDR3 has 16 amino acids.

The chain carries TRBV7-9 and TRBJ2-7, with 8 bases matching TRBD2. The V gene's germline CDR1 is SEHNR and CDR2 FQNEAQ (reference sequence). With 5 bases clipped from V and 7 bases from J, the junction kept 16 bases outside the gene matches. This CDR3 is built from 16 residues. For the CDR3, the DNA is TGTGCCAGCAGCGCAAGTCACGGGACTAGACGTCGTGAGCAGTACTTC. It encodes CASSASHGTRRREQYF.

The rearrangement joins TRBV5-1 to TRBJ2-1, with 8 positions matching TRBD2. Per the germline V gene, CDR1 is SGHRS and CDR2 is YFSETQ. V lost 6 bases, J lost 2 bases, and 13 bases stayed unmatched. CDR3 length equals 17 residues. The CDR3 spells CASIEYHSGNAYNEQFF. Written as DNA, the CDR3 is TGCGCCAGCATAGAATATCATAGCGGGAATGCCTACAATGAGCAGTTCTTC. Full variable domain (rest looked up from reference TRBV5-1 and TRBJ2-1): KAGVTQTPRYLIKTRGQQVTLSCSPISGHRSVSWYQQTPGQGLQFLFEYFSETQRNKGNFPGRFSGRQFSNSRSEMNVSTLELGDSALYLCASIEYHSGNAYNEQFFGPGTRLTVL.

On this clone: At one end the junction does not follow the germline gene, possibly because of a read error. The V call is TRBV28, the J call TRBJ1-1; D uncertain. In germline, CDR1 is MDHEN, CDR2 SYDVKM. CDR3 length equals 14 residues. CDR3 nucleotide sequence: TGTGCCAGCAGTTTGTATACCGATCGGTACCGACTTGTCTTT. Protein sequence: CASSLYTDRYRLVF. Complete variable domain (other parts from reference TRBV28 and TRBJ1-1): DVKVTQSSRYLVKRTGEKVFLECVQDMDHENMFWYRQDPGLGLRLIYFSYDVKMKEKGDIPEGYSVSREKKERFSLILESASTNQTSMYLCASSLYTDRYRLVFGQGTRLTVV.

The chain employs TRBV4-1 and TRBJ1-1; a possible D gene is TRBD1 (6 bases). Deletions cut 0 bases from V and 8 bases from J, with 10 bases between. The germline V gene has CDR1 MGHRA and CDR2 YSYEKL. There are 13 residues in the CDR3. The CDR3 is CASSQDRGWEAFF. CDR3 coding DNA: TGCGCCAGCAGCCAAGATAGGGGGTGGGAAGCTTTCTTT.

This chain joins TRBV4-1 and TRBJ2-5; D not resolved. Germline V gene data show CDR1 as MGHRA and CDR2 as YSYEKL. CDR3 length: 15 amino acids. The V end was cut by 5 bases, the J end by 1 base, with 14 bases between. The CDR3 protein is CASSKIVSIQETQYF. Here the CDR3 DNA reads TGCGCCAGCAGCAAGATTGTCAGTATCCAAGAGACCCAGTACTTC.

The chain has TRBV14 and TRBJ2-5; TRBD2 matches at 7 bases. Germline V gives CDR1 SGHDN, CDR2 FVKESK. The CDR3 is made up of 17 amino acids. The V and J ends lost 3 bases and 2 bases, in that order; junction bases with no gene match: 12. CDR3 sequence reads: CASSQGASGFLQETQYF. The CDR3 DNA reads TGTGCCAGCAGCCAGGGAGCTAGCGGATTTTTGCAAGAGACCCAGTACTTC.

This chain connects TRBV6-5 to TRBJ2-7, with 7 nucleotides matching TRBD1. The CDR3 consists of 15 residues. The germline CDR1 and CDR2 sequences are MNHEY and SVGAGI. V lost 6 bases and J lost 1; bases outside the gene matches: 9. The DNA of the CDR3 is TGTGCCAGCAGCATAAGCCCCAGGGGGTCCTACGAGCAGTACTTC. Translating it yields CASSISPRGSYEQYF.

The table lists this clone with a count of one. This chain joins TRBV27 and TRBJ2-7; the match to TRBD1 covers 7 bases. V shed 2 bases and J 1 base; nucleotides not matched to a gene: 5. From germline, CDR1 is MNHEY and CDR2 SMNVEV (reference sequence). CDR3 length equals 15 residues. CDR3 DNA: TGTGCCAGCAGTTTAGGCACAGGGGTATCCTACGAGCAGTACTTC. Its protein product is CASSLGTGVSYEQYF.

The V call is TRBV7-9, the J call TRBJ2-1; weak D call: TRBD2 (5 bases). Germline lookup yields CDR1 SEHNR and CDR2 FQNEAQ (reference sequence). The CDR3 consists of 15 residues. V lost 1 base and J 8 bases, leaving 15 bases between the germline ends. The CDR3 bases are TGTGCCAGCAGCTTAGGTGGGAGTAAAGGCGATGAGCAGTTCTTC. As protein: CASSLGGSKGDEQFF.

This chain uses TRBV28 with TRBJ2-7, with TRBD2 identical over 7 bases. Germline V CDR1 and CDR2: MDHEN, SYDVKM. The junction had 9 bases not matched to a gene; V was cut back by 1 base and J by 6 bases. CDR3 length equals 15 residues. This CDR3 reads CASSLFAGEVVEQYF. In DNA form, the CDR3 reads TGTGCCAGCAGTTTATTTGCGGGAGAAGTTGTCGAGCAGTACTTC.

The chain links TRBV29-1 to TRBJ1-2; 9 bases align to TRBD1. CDR1 SQVTM and CDR2 ANQGSEA come from the germline V gene. The length of the CDR3 is 13 residues. V gave up 6 bases and J gave up 8 bases; unmatched junction bases: 10. The CDR3: CSVALQGALGYTF. The CDR3 nucleotides are TGCAGCGTCGCCCTACAGGGGGCATTGGGCTACACCTTC.

The V call is TRBV6-1, the J call TRBJ1-3; D remains unclear. V lost 6 bases to trimming and J lost 4 bases, with 4 bases between them. There are 11 residues in the CDR3. The germline CDR1 and CDR2 sequences are MNHNS and SASEGT. The CDR3 reads CASRQGNTIYF. The CDR3 DNA reads as TGTGCCAGCAGGCAGGGAAACACCATATATTTT.

The chain combines TRBV28 with TRBJ2-7, with D tentatively TRBD2 (6 bases). This CDR3 contains 14 residues. V was cut by 8 bases and J by 2 bases, with 16 bases left in between. Germline CDR1 MDHEN, CDR2 SYDVKM. The CDR3 DNA sequence: TGTGCCAGCTTGGGACTCCTAGCCCCCTACGAGCAGTACTTC. Translated, it gives CASLGLLAPYEQYF.

The V call is TRBV5-1, the J call TRBJ2-1, with 11 bases identical to TRBD2. Germline V gene lookup returns CDR1 SGHRS and CDR2 YFSETQ. Trimming at V came to 3 bases and at J to 4 bases, leaving 3 bases not matched to a gene. The CDR3 runs to 15 residues. CDR3 region: CASSSLAGGYNEQFF. The DNA for the CDR3 is TGCGCCAGCAGCTCGTTAGCGGGAGGGTACAATGAGCAGTTCTTC.

The V and J genes are TRBV5-1 and TRBJ2-2, with D possibly being TRBD1 (5 bases). Trimming left V 4 bases short and J 6 bases short, with 13 bases between. The CDR3 is 14 amino acids. Germline V gene lookup returns CDR1 SGHRS and CDR2 YFSETQ. As DNA, the CDR3 is TGCGCCAGCAGCGATACCTCAGGGTCCGGGGAGCTGTTTTTT. Protein: CASSDTSGSGELFF.

The CDR3 region is CASSDRVKWGYTF. CDR3 DNA: TGTGCCAGTTCGGACAGGGTGAAGTGGGGCTACACCTTC. V is TRBV19 and J is TRBJ1-2; 8 bases agree with TRBD1. Per the germline V gene, CDR1 is LNHDA and CDR2 is SQIVND (reference sequence). After removal of 8 bases from V and 8 bases from J, the junction contained 10 bases not matched to a gene. CDR3 length: 13 amino acids.

This clone occurred once. The chain combines TRBV11-2 with TRBJ2-6; TRBD2 matches 11 bases. The CDR3 contains 16 residues. V trimming: 5 bases; J trimming: 3 bases; junction bases outside the gene matches: 3. Germline V gene lookup returns CDR1 SGHAT and CDR2 FQNNGV. CDR3 bases: TGTGCCAGCAGCCCGGGACTAGCGGTTGGGGCCAACGTCCTGACTTTC. Translation: CASSPGLAVGANVLTF.

This chain uses TRBV27 with TRBJ2-2, with D unresolved. V lost 6 bases to trimming and J lost 2 bases, with 10 bases between them. Germline V CDR1 and CDR2: MNHEY, SMNVEV (reference sequence). The CDR3 consists of 14 residues. CDR3 in DNA: TGTGCCAGCAGCGTCCTACTAAACACCGGGGAGCTGTTTTTT. Translation gives CASSVLLNTGELFF.

The chain links TRBV7-9 to TRBJ1-1, with a weak D call TRBD1 (5 bases). Trimming removed 1 base at V and 3 bases at J, with 18 bases between. Germline-derived CDR1 and CDR2 are SEHNR and FQNEAQ (reference sequence). The CDR3 sequence is 17 residues long. CDR3 sequence reads: CASSLGWGWGGDTEAFF. CDR3 DNA: TGTGCCAGCAGCTTAGGGTGGGGTTGGGGGGGTGACACTGAAGCTTTCTTT. Drawing the rest from reference TRBV7-9 and TRBJ1-1, the complete variable domain is DTGVSQNPRHKITKRGQNVTFRCDPISEHNRLYWYRQTLGQGPEFLTYFQNEAQLEKSRLLSDRFSAERPKGSFSTLEIQRTEQGDSAMYLCASSLGWGWGGDTEAFFGQGTRLTVV.

This clone came up a few times. The gene calls are TRBV2 and TRBJ1-5, with D possibly TRBD1 on 6 matching bases. The CDR3 is 14 amino acids. Trimming took off 3 bases at V and 7 bases at J, with 13 bases between the two ends. CDR1 and CDR2 from the germline V gene are SNHLY and FYNNEI. CDR3 sequence reads: CASSDRGIGQPQHF. The DNA of the CDR3 is TGTGCCAGCAGTGACAGGGGCATTGGGCAGCCCCAGCATTTT.

V usage is TRBV27 and J usage is TRBJ2-5; a possible D gene is TRBD1 (5 bases). Trimming removed 2 bases at V and 2 bases at J, with 9 bases between. The length of the CDR3 is 14 residues. Germline values: CDR1 MNHEY, CDR2 SMNVEV (reference sequence). CDR3 coding DNA: TGTGCCAGCAGTTTAATATCAGGGCAAGAGACCCAGTACTTC. Protein: CASSLISGQETQYF.

The V and J genes are TRBV5-1 and TRBJ2-1, with 10 bases matching TRBD2. The ends lost 5 bases at V and 3 bases at J; junction bases unmatched: 8. Germline CDR1 SGHRS, CDR2 YFSETQ. This CDR3 contains 16 residues. The CDR3 sequence is CASSGTTSGDYNEQFF. The CDR3 bases are TGCGCCAGCAGTGGAACCACTAGCGGGGACTACAATGAGCAGTTCTTC.